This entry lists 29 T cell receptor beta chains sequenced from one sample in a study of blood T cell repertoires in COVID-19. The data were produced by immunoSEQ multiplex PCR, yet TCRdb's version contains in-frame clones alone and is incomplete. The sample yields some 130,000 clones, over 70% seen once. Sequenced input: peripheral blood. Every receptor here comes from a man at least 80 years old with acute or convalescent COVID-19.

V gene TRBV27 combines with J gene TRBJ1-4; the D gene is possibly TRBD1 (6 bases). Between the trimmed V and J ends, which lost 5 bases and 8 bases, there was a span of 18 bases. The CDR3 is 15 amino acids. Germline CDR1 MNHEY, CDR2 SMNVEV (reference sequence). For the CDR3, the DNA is TGTGCCAGCAGTCCACTCGGGACATCCGGAGAAAAACTGTTTTTT. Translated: CASSPLGTSGEKLFF.

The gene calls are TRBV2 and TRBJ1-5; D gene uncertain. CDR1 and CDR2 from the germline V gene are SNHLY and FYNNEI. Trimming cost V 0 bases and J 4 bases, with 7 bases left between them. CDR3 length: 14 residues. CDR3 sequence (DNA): TGTGCCAGCAGTGAAGCGCGGTCGAATCAGCCCCAGCATTTT. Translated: CASSEARSNQPQHF.

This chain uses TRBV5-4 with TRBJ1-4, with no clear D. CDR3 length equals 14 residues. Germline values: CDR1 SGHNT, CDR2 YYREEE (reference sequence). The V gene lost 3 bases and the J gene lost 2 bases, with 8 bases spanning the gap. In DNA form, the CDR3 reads TGTGCCAGCAGCTCCAAAGAGACTAATGAAAAACTGTTTTTT. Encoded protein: CASSSKETNEKLFF. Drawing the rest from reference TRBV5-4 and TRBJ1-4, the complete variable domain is ETGVTQSPTHLIKTRGQQVTLRCSSQSGHNTVSWYQQALGQGPQFIFQYYREEENGRGNFPPRFSGLQFPNYSSELNVNALELDDSALYLCASSSKETNEKLFFGSGTQLSVL.

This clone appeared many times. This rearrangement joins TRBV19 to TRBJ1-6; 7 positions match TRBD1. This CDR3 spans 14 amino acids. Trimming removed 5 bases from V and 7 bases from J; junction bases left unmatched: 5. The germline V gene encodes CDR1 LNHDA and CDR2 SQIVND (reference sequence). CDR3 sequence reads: CASSRDRDNSPLHF. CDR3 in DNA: TGTGCCAGTAGTCGCGACAGGGACAATTCACCCCTCCACTTT.

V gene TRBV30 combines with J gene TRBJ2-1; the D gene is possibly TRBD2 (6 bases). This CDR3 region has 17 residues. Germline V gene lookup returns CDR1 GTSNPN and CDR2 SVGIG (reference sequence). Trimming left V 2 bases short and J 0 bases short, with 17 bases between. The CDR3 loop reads CAWSTTWGRSSYNEQFF. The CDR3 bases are TGTGCCTGGAGTACCACCTGGGGGAGGAGCTCCTACAATGAGCAGTTCTTC.

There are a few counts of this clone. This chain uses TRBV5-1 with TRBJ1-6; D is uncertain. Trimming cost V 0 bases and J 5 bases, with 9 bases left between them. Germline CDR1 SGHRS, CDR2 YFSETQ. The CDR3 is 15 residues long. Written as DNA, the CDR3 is TGCGCCAGCAGCTTGGCCCCAGCGAATAATTCACCCCTCCACTTT. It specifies CASSLAPANNSPLHF.

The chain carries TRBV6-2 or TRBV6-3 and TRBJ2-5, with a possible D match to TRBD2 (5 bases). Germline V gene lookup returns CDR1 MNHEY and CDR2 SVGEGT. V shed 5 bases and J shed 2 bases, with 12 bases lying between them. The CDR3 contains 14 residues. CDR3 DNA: TGTGCCAGCAGTCAACCTTCGGGACAAGAGACCCAGTACTTC. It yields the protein CASSQPSGQETQYF.

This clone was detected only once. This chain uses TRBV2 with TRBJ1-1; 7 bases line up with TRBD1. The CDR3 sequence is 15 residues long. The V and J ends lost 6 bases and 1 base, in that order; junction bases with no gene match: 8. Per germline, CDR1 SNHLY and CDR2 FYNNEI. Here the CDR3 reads CASRTEQGWNTEAFF. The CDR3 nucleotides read TGTGCCAGCAGAACAGAACAGGGGTGGAACACTGAAGCTTTCTTT.

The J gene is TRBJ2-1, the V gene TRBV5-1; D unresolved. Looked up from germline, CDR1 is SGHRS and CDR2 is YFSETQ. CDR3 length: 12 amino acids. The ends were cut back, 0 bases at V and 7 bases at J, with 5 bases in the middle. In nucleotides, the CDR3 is TGCGCCAGCAGCTTGGCCTTGAATGAGCAGTTCTTC. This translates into CASSLALNEQFF.

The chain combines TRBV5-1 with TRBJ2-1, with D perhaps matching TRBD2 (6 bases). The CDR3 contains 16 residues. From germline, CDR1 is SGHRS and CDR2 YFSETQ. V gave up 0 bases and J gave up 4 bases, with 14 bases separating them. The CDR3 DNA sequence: TGCGCCAGCAGCTTGGCCGAGGCGGGGCTTTACAATGAGCAGTTCTTC. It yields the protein CASSLAEAGLYNEQFF.

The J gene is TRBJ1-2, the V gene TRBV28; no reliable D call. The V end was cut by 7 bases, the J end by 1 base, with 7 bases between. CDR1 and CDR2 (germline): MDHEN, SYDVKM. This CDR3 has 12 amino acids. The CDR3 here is CASMSLNYGYTF. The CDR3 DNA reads TGTGCCAGCATGTCCCTTAACTATGGCTACACCTTC.

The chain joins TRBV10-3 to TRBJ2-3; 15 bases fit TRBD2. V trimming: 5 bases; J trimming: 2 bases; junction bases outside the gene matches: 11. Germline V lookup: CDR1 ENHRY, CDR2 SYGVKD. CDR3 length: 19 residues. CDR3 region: CAISPGLAGGLRNTDTQYF. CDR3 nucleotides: TGTGCCATCAGTCCTGGACTAGCGGGGGGGCTCCGGAACACAGATACGCAGTATTTT.

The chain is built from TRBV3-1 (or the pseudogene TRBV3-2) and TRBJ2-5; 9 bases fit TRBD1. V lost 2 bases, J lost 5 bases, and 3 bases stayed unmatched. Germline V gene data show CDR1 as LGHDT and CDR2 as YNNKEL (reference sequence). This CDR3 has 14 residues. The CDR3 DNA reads TGTGCCAGCAGCCAATCACAGGGGGCGGAGACCCAGTACTTC. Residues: CASSQSQGAETQYF.

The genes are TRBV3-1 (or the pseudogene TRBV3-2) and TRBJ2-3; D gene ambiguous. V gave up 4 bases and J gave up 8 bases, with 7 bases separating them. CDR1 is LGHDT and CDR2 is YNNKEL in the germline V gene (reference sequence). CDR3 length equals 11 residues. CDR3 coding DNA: TGTGCCAGCAGCCTAGATAGTACGCAGTATTTT. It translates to CASSLDSTQYF.

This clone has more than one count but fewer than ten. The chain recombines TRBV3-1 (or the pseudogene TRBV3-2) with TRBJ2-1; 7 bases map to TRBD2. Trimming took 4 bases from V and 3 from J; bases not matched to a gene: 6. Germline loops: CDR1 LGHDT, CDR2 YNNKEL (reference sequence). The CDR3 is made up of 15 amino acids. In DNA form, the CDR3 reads TGTGCCAGCAGCCCCGGTTCTAGCGGCTACAATGAGCAGTTCTTC. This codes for CASSPGSSGYNEQFF.

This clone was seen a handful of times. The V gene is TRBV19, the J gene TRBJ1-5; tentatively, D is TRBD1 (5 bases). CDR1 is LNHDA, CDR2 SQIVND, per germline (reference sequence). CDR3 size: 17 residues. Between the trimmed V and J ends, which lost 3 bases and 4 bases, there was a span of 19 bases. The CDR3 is CASSILQGTSSNQPQHF. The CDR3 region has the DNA TGTGCCAGTAGTATTCTCCAGGGTACGTCTTCTAATCAGCCCCAGCATTTT.

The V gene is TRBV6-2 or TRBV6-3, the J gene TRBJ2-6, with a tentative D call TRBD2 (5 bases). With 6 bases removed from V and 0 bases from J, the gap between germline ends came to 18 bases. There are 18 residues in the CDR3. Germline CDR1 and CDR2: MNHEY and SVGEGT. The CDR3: CASSPEGDRGSGANVLTF. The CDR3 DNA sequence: TGTGCCAGCAGCCCGGAAGGCGACCGGGGCTCTGGGGCCAACGTCCTGACTTTC.

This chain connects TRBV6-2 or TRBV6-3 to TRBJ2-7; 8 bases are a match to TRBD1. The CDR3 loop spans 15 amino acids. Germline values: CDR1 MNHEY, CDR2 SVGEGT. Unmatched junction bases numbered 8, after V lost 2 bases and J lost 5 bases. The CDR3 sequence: CASSYVDRVYNEQYF. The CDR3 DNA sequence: TGTGCCAGCAGTTACGTGGACAGGGTTTACAACGAGCAGTACTTC.

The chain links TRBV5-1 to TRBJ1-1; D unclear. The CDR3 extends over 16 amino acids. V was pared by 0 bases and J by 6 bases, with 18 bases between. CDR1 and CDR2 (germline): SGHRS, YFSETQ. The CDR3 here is CASSLELFLSRSEAFF. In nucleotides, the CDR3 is TGCGCCAGCAGCTTGGAGTTATTCCTTAGCAGATCTGAAGCTTTCTTT.

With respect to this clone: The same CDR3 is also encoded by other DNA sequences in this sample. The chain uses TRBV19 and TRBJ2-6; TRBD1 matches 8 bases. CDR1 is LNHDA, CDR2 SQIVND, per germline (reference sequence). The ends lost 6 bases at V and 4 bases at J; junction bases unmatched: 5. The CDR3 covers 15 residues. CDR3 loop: CASRRQGYGANVLTF. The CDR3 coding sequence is TGTGCCAGTAGAAGACAGGGGTACGGGGCCAACGTCCTGACTTTC. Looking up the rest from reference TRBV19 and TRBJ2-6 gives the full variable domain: DGGITQSPKYLFRKEGQNVTLSCEQNLNHDAMYWYRQDPGQGLRLIYYSQIVNDFQKGDIAEGYSVSREKKESFPLTVTSAQKNPTAFYLCASRRQGYGANVLTFGAGSRLTVL.

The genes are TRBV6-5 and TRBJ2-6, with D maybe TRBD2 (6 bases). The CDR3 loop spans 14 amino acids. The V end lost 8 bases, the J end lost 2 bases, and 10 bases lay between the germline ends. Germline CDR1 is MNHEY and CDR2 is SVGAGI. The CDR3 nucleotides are TGTGCCAGCCAGGGAGGCCCTGGGGCCAACGTCCTGACTTTC. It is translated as CASQGGPGANVLTF.

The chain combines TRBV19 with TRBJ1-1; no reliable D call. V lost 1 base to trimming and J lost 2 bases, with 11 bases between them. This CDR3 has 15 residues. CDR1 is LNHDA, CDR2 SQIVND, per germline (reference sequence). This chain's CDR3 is CASSIVSRDNTEAFF. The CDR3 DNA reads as TGTGCCAGTAGTATAGTTAGCAGAGACAACACTGAAGCTTTCTTT.

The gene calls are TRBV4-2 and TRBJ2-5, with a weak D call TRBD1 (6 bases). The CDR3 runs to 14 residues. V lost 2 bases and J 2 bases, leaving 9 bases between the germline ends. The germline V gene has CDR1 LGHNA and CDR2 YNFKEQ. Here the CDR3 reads CASSQQTGQETQYF. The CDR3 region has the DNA TGTGCCAGCAGCCAACAGACAGGACAAGAGACCCAGTACTTC.

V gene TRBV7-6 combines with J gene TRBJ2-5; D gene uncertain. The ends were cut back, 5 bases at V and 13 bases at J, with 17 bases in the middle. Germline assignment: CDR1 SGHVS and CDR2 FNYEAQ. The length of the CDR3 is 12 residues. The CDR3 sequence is CASSPPGRAWYF. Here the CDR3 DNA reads TGTGCCAGCAGCCCCCCCGGTCGAGCCTGGTACTTC.

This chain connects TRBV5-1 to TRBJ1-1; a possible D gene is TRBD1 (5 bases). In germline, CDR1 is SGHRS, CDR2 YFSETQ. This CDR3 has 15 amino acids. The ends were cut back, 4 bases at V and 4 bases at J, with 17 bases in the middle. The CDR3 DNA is TGCGCCAGCAGCCTGGGGGGAGGGTTTAGCACTGAAGCTTTCTTT. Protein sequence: CASSLGGGFSTEAFF.

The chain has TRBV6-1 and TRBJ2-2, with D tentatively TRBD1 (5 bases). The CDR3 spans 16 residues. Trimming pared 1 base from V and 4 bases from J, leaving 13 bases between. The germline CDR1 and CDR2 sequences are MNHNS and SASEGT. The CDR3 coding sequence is TGTGCCAGCAGTGAAGTCCAGGGTGGGGTCACCGGGGAGCTGTTTTTT. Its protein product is CASSEVQGGVTGELFF.

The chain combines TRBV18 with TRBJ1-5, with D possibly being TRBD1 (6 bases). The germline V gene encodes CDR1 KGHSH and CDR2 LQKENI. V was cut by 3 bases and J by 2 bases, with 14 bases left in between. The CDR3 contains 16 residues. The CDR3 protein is CASSPSGGAGNQPQHF. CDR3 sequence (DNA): TGTGCCAGCTCACCTTCTGGGGGGGCCGGCAATCAGCCCCAGCATTTT.

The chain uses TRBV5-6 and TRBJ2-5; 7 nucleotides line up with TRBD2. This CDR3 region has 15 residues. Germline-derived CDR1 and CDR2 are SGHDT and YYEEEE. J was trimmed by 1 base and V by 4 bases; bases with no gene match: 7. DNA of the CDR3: TGTGCCAGCAGCCTAAGGGTAGCGGGCCAAGAGACCCAGTACTTC. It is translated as CASSLRVAGQETQYF.

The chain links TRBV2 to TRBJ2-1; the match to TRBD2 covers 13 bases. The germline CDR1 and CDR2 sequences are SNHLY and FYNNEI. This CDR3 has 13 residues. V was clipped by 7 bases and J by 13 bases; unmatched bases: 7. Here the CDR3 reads CASTGTSGGVQFF. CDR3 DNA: TGTGCCAGCACTGGAACTAGCGGGGGGGTTCAGTTCTTC.